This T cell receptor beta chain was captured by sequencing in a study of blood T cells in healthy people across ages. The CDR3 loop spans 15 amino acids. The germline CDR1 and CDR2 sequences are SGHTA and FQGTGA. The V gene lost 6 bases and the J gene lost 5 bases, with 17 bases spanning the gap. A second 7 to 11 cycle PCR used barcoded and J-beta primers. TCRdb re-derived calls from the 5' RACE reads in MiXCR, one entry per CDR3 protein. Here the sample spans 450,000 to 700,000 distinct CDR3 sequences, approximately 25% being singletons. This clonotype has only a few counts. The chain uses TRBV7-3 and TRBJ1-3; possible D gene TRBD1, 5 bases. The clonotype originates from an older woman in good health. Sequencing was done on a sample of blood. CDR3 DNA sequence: TGTGCCAGCAGTTTCCCGGGACGGGCGCGAAACACCATATATTTT. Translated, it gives CASSFPGRARNTIYF.